What follows are 21 T cell receptor beta chains derived from one specimen sequenced in a study of metastatic and nonmetastatic thyroid tumors. TCRdb re-clonotyped the PCR reads through MiXCR. This sample yields about 19,000 clones, of which 37% are seen a single time; roughly a quarter belongs to the top ten. No patient had received any treatment before thyroid surgery. The source material was tumor tissue. These receptors were collected from a female donor with papillary thyroid cancer or a benign thyroid nodule (not recorded which). Some clones in this sample may be carry-over from other donors' samples.

The chain recombines TRBV28 with TRBJ2-2, with 12 bases matching TRBD1. V shed 5 bases, J shed 7 bases, and the junction held 8 bases outside the gene matches. From germline, CDR1 is MDHEN and CDR2 SYDVKM. This CDR3 contains 16 residues. The CDR3 DNA follows: TGTGCCAGCAGTCCACCGGGACAGGGGGCTGTCGGGGAGCTGTTTTTT. Translation gives CASSPPGQGAVGELFF.

The chain combines TRBV12-3 or TRBV12-4 with TRBJ2-7, with D maybe TRBD1 (5 bases). This CDR3 has 14 residues. The V and J ends lost 0 bases and 3 bases respectively, with 9 bases between them. The CDR3 protein is CASSLAGQGYEQYF. The CDR3 nucleotides are TGTGCCAGCAGTTTAGCGGGTCAGGGCTACGAGCAGTACTTC.

The chain employs TRBV30 and TRBJ2-7, with TRBD2 matching over 8 bases. The CDR3 runs to 15 residues. CDR1 and CDR2 from the germline V gene are GTSNPN and SVGIG (reference sequence). V gave up 3 bases and J gave up 5 bases; unmatched junction bases: 12. CDR3 in DNA: TGTGCCTGGAGCGTCAAAACGGGAGGGTGGAACGAGCAGTACTTC. Translating gives CAWSVKTGGWNEQYF.

The chain carries TRBV11-2 and TRBJ2-3; 11 bases are shared with TRBD2. V lost 5 bases to trimming and J lost 3 bases; unmatched junction nucleotides: 4. This CDR3 spans 15 amino acids. Germline assignment: CDR1 SGHAT and CDR2 FQNNGV. CDR3 loop: CASSPWTSGTDTQYF. The CDR3 DNA reads TGTGCCAGCAGCCCCTGGACTAGCGGGACAGATACGCAGTATTTT.

The J gene is TRBJ1-6, the V gene TRBV19; 7 bases match TRBD1. There are 15 residues in the CDR3. The ends lost 6 bases at V and 3 bases at J; junction bases unmatched: 5. Germline assignment: CDR1 LNHDA and CDR2 SQIVND (reference sequence). CDR3 region: CASSSTGSYNSPLHF. The CDR3 DNA follows: TGTGCCAGTAGCTCGACAGGGAGCTATAATTCACCCCTCCACTTT. Full variable domain (rest looked up from reference TRBV19 and TRBJ1-6): DGGITQSPKYLFRKEGQNVTLSCEQNLNHDAMYWYRQDPGQGLRLIYYSQIVNDFQKGDIAEGYSVSREKKESFPLTVTSAQKNPTAFYLCASSSTGSYNSPLHFGNGTRLTVT.

This clone has just a few counts. This chain joins TRBV6-1 and TRBJ1-5; the D gene is possibly TRBD1 (5 bases). V shed 6 bases and J shed 0 bases, with 12 bases lying between them. Germline V gene data show CDR1 as MNHNS and CDR2 as SASEGT. The CDR3 is 15 amino acids. CDR3 in DNA: TGTGCCAGCAGAAGGACACCCTATAGCAATCAGCCCCAGCATTTT. It encodes CASRRTPYSNQPQHF.

This clone has just a few counts. The rearrangement joins TRBV24-1 to TRBJ2-2; TRBD1 agrees at 9 bases. The CDR3 extends over 15 amino acids. V was clipped by 9 bases and J by 0 bases; unmatched bases: 4. The germline V gene has CDR1 KGHDR and CDR2 SFDVKD. The CDR3 protein is CATRGQGANTGELFF. CDR3 nucleotide sequence: TGTGCCACCCGGGGACAGGGAGCGAACACCGGGGAGCTGTTTTTT.

The CDR3 is CASRLTLQGSTEAFF. In nucleotides, the CDR3 is TGTGCCAGCAGACTAACACTACAGGGGAGCACTGAAGCTTTCTTT. J is TRBJ1-1 and V is TRBV28, with 7 nucleotides matching TRBD1. V shed 6 bases and J 4 bases; nucleotides not matched to a gene: 11. Germline CDR1 reads MDHEN; CDR2 reads SYDVKM. The CDR3 covers 15 residues.

This rearrangement joins TRBV11-1 to TRBJ1-3, with D perhaps matching TRBD1 (5 bases). CDR3 size: 15 residues. V lost 6 bases and J 2 bases, leaving 14 bases between the germline ends. CDR1 is SGHAT and CDR2 is FQDESV in the germline V gene (reference sequence). CDR3 region: CASSPGRQTGNTIYF. The CDR3, as DNA: TGTGCCAGCAGTCCGGGACGTCAAACTGGAAACACCATATATTTT.

This clone showed up many times. The chain combines TRBV11-3 with TRBJ2-2, with D hard to call. Germline CDR1 reads SGHNT; CDR2 reads YENEEA. CDR3 length: 12 residues. Trimming shortened V by 3 bases and J by 3 bases, and 2 bases separated the two germline ends. The CDR3 sequence is CASSFDTGELFF. The CDR3 DNA reads TGTGCCAGCAGCTTCGACACCGGGGAGCTGTTTTTT.

The V gene is TRBV11-1, the J gene TRBJ2-1; 10 nucleotides align to TRBD1. The CDR3 extends over 15 amino acids. CDR1 is SGHAT, CDR2 FQDESV, per germline (reference sequence). Losses at the gene ends were 3 bases for V and 12 bases for J; bases not matched to a gene: 11. CDR3 sequence (DNA): TGTGCCAGCAGCTTTACGGGACAGGGGTTCACGGTGCAGTTCTTC. Its translation: CASSFTGQGFTVQFF.

The genes are TRBV20-1 and TRBJ1-6; D is undetermined. The CDR3 spans 13 residues. The V end was cut by 4 bases, the J end by 4 bases, with 8 bases between. CDR1 is DFQATT and CDR2 is SNEGSKA in the germline V gene (reference sequence). This CDR3 reads CSANRIYNSPLHF. The CDR3 bases are TGCAGTGCTAACCGAATATATAATTCACCCCTCCACTTT.

In this sample, this clone turned up a few times. V usage is TRBV5-6 and J usage is TRBJ2-3; unclear D gene. The CDR3 loop spans 13 amino acids. The ends were cut back, 0 bases at V and 1 base at J, with 3 bases in the middle. The germline gives CDR1 SGHDT, CDR2 YYEEEE. As DNA, the CDR3 is TGTGCCAGCAGCTTGGCAGGCACAGATACGCAGTATTTT. It translates to CASSLAGTDTQYF.

This clone has a handful of counts. This rearrangement joins TRBV7-2 to TRBJ2-7; TRBD2 matches 12 bases. The junction had 2 bases not matched to a gene; V was cut back by 6 bases and J by 2 bases. CDR1 is SGHTA and CDR2 is FQGNSA in the germline V gene. CDR3 length: 14 amino acids. The CDR3 region has the DNA TGTGCCAGCAGGTCTAGCGGGGGGGCCTACGAGCAGTACTTC. Translated: CASRSSGGAYEQYF.

This clone appeared once. The chain combines TRBV5-1 with TRBJ2-2, with TRBD1 matching over 7 bases. Germline V gives CDR1 SGHRS, CDR2 YFSETQ. The junction had 6 bases not matched to a gene; V was cut back by 6 bases and J by 7 bases. This CDR3 spans 13 amino acids. CDR3 coding DNA: TGCGCCAGCAAACAGGGGCAAGGCGGGGAGCTGTTTTTT. Its protein product is CASKQGQGGELFF.

This clone was counted only a few times. This chain uses TRBV11-2 with TRBJ1-2, with no clear D. V gave up 8 bases and J gave up 3 bases, with 16 bases separating them. This CDR3 contains 14 residues. Germline CDR1 is SGHAT and CDR2 is FQNNGV. CDR3 DNA sequence: TGTGCCAGCCGCCCCTCGGCGGATTACTATGGCTACACCTTC. Protein product: CASRPSADYYGYTF.

V usage is TRBV28 and J usage is TRBJ1-4; no clear D gene. V lost 2 bases and J 6 bases, leaving 7 bases between the germline ends. This CDR3 is built from 13 residues. Germline CDR1 and CDR2: MDHEN and SYDVKM. CDR3 region: CASSLGSYEKLFF. For the CDR3, the DNA is TGTGCCAGCAGTTTAGGGTCTTATGAAAAACTGTTTTTT.

This clone was observed a few times. The V and J genes are TRBV6-1 and TRBJ1-2, with a tentative D call TRBD1 (5 bases). The CDR3 sequence is 15 residues long. The V end was cut by 6 bases, the J end by 3 bases, with 17 bases between. Looked up from germline, CDR1 is MNHNS and CDR2 is SASEGT. CDR3 coding DNA: TGTGCCAGCAGACGCCCCACGGCGGGGGACTATGGCTACACCTTC. This sequence encodes CASRRPTAGDYGYTF.

This clone has only a few counts. The chain carries TRBV6-5 and TRBJ2-5; D possibly corresponds to TRBD1 (6 bases). V was cut by 0 bases and J by 7 bases, with 6 bases left in between. The CDR3 covers 12 residues. Germline V gene data show CDR1 as MNHEY and CDR2 as SVGAGI. The CDR3 DNA reads TGTGCCAGCAGTTACTCGACAGGGACCCAGTACTTC. Protein product: CASSYSTGTQYF.

The chain is built from TRBV6-5 and TRBJ2-2; D call uncertain. There are 12 residues in the CDR3. Trimming removed 2 bases at V and 5 bases at J, with 3 bases between. Germline V lookup: CDR1 MNHEY, CDR2 SVGAGI. CDR3: CASSYVTGELFF. In DNA form, the CDR3 reads TGTGCCAGCAGTTACGTGACCGGGGAGCTGTTTTTT.

The chain has TRBV5-1 and TRBJ1-2, with D unclear. Germline CDR1 is SGHRS and CDR2 is YFSETQ. The V gene lost 0 bases and the J gene lost 5 bases, with 8 bases spanning the gap. The CDR3 contains 13 residues. The CDR3 DNA reads as TGCGCCAGCAGCTTGGCAGATAATTATGGCTACACCTTC. It translates to CASSLADNYGYTF. The full variable domain, rest sourced from reference TRBV5-1 and TRBJ1-2, is KAGVTQTPRYLIKTRGQQVTLSCSPISGHRSVSWYQQTPGQGLQFLFEYFSETQRNKGNFPGRFSGRQFSNSRSEMNVSTLELGDSALYLCASSLADNYGYTFGSGTRLTVV.